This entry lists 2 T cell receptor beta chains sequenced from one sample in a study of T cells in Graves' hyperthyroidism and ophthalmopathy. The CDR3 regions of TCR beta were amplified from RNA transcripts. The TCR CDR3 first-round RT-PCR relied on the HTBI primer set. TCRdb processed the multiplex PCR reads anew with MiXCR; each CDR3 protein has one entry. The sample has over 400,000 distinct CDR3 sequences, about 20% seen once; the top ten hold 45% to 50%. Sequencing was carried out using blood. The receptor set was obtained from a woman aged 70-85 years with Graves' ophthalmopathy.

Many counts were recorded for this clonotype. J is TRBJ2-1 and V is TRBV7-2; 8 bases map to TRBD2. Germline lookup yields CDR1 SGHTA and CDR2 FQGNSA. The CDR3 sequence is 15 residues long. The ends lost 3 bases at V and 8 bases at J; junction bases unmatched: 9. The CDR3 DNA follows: TGTGCCAGCAGCTTCCCCCTCGGGAGGGGCTATGAGCAGTTCTTC. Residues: CASSFPLGRGYEQFF.

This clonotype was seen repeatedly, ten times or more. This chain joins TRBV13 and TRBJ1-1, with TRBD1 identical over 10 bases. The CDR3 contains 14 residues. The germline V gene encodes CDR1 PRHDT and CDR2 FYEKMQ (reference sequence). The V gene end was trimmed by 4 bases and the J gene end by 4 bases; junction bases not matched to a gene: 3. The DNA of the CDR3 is TGTGCCAGCAGCTCAAGACAGGGGGCCACTGAAGCTTTCTTT. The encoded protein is CASSSRQGATEAFF.